Listed below are T cell receptor beta chains from one sample, sequenced in a study of OX40 agonist ivuxolimab in advanced cancers. Generated by immunoSEQ multiplex PCR, the TCRdb table keeps only in-frame clones and is missing some. The table has under 85,000 clones, 84% seen once. Specimen: CD4+ or CD8+ T cells sorted from blood, collected in a trial of the OX40 agonist ivuxolimab. The receptors stem from an adult with an advanced solid tumor such as melanoma, head and neck, liver or kidney cancer. Both conserved end residues are part of each CDR3. The D gene is left open where the match is weak. Expanded clones get a size class; other rows say once, few or many, or leave the size out.

J gene,D gene,V gene,clone size,CDR3 DNA,CDR3 protein
TRBJ2-2,-,TRBV29-1,once,TGCAGCGTAGAAGACAGGCGACGTCCCACCGGGGAGCTGTTTTTT,CSVEDRRRPTGELFF
TRBJ1-1,TRBD1,TRBV7-2,-,TGTGCCAGCAGCTTAGGTGTCGGAGGGGGCCTCACTGAAGCTTTCTTT,CASSLGVGGGLTEAFF
TRBJ2-7,-,TRBV7-9,-,TGTGCCAGCAGCTTAGAGGTGGGAGGCTCCGAGCAGTACTTC,CASSLEVGGSEQYF
TRBJ2-1,TRBD2,TRBV7-9,-,TGTGCCAGCAGCTGGACACTGTCTGGGGGAGGGGCCACTGAGCAGTTCTTC,CASSWTLSGGGATEQFF
TRBJ1-1,TRBD1,TRBV6-1,-,TGTGCCAGCAGTGAGATTTTGTCAGGGGGCGGCACTGAAGCTTTCTTT,CASSEILSGGGTEAFF
TRBJ1-2,-,TRBV25-1,-,TGTGCCAGCAGGGATAAAACAGGGCCCTATGGCTACACCTTC,CASRDKTGPYGYTF
TRBJ2-7,-,TRBV4-3,-,TGCGCCAGCAGCCAGCAGGGTTTTTCATACGAGCAGTACTTC,CASSQQGFSYEQYF
TRBJ2-7,TRBD2,TRBV5-1,few,TGTGCCAGCAGCTTCGGGGACTACCGGGGGGAGCAGTACTTC,CASSFGDYRGEQYF
TRBJ2-3,-,TRBV28,once,TGTGCCAGCAGACCCCCTATTCCGTCCCACACAGATACGCAGTATTTT,CASRPPIPSHTDTQYF
TRBJ2-7,-,TRBV7-2,-,TGTGCCAGCAGCTTAGAGACCGGTGCGATCGAGCAGTACTTC,CASSLETGAIEQYF
TRBJ1-2,-,TRBV28,-,TGTGCCAGCAGTTTACGACAGGCTAACTATGGCTACACCTTC,CASSLRQANYGYTF
TRBJ2-5,-,TRBV19,-,TGTGCCAGTAGTATAGAGGGTGGGGAGACCCAGTACTTC,CASSIEGGETQYF
TRBJ2-3,-,TRBV7-2,-,TGTGCCAGCAGCTTAGCCGCGGACTTCCAGCAGTATTTT,CASSLAADFQQYF
TRBJ2-7,TRBD1,TRBV6-5,-,TGTGCCAGCAGTTACTCGACGGACAGGGGTCTCGAGCAGTACTTC,CASSYSTDRGLEQYF
TRBJ2-1,-,TRBV6-6,-,TGTGCCAGCAGTTACTCGCAACCCAACCACAATGAGCAGTTCTTC,CASSYSQPNHNEQFF
TRBJ1-1,-,TRBV11-2,-,TGTGCCAGCAGCTTGAGAGCAGTAGAAGCTTTCTTT,CASSLRAVEAFF
TRBJ1-5,-,TRBV6-5,-,TGTGCCAGCAGCCCCAATGGGGGTCAGCCCCAGCATTTT,CASSPNGGQPQHF
TRBJ2-2,-,TRBV9,-,TGTGCCAGCAGCGTAGTCGACACCGGGGAGCTGTTTTTT,CASSVVDTGELFF
TRBJ1-6,-,TRBV7-2,-,TGTGCCAGCAGCCCGCCCAATTCACCCCTCCACTTT,CASSPPNSPLHF
TRBJ2-1,TRBD1,TRBV19,-,TGTGCCAGTAGCATGACGACAGGGAGCTCCTACAATGAGCAGTTCTTC,CASSMTTGSSYNEQFF
TRBJ2-2,-,TRBV5-4,-,TGTGCCAGCAGCTCTTACACCGGGGAGCTGTTTTTT,CASSSYTGELFF
TRBJ1-1,-,TRBV4-3,-,TGCGCCAGCAGCCAAGAACGAAACACTGAAGCTTTCTTT,CASSQERNTEAFF
TRBJ2-7,-,TRBV21-1,-,TGTGCCAGCAGCACTGGACGGTCCTTACACGAGCAGTACTTC,CASSTGRSLHEQYF
TRBJ1-1,-,TRBV4-3,-,TGCGCCAGCAGCCAAAACAGGGCCGGGGGCACTGAAGCTTTCTTT,CASSQNRAGGTEAFF
TRBJ2-7,-,TRBV7-6,-,TGTGCCAGCAGCTTGATGGGGGCCGACTACGAGCAGTACTTC,CASSLMGADYEQYF
TRBJ1-2,-,TRBV27,-,TGTGCCAGCAGTTGGGCAGCTAACTATGGCTACACCTTC,CASSWAANYGYTF
TRBJ1-1,TRBD1,TRBV7-8,-,TGTGCCAGCAGCTCCTTCGGGACAGACTTGAACACTGAAGCTTTCTTT,CASSSFGTDLNTEAFF
TRBJ1-5,-,TRBV28,-,TGTGCCAGCGCGGACTGGAATCAGCCCCAGCATTTT,CASADWNQPQHF
TRBJ2-3,TRBD1,TRBV4-3,-,TGCGCCAGCAGCCAAGAGACAGGGTTGAGCACAGATACGCAGTATTTT,CASSQETGLSTDTQYF
TRBJ1-5,-,TRBV19,-,TGTGCCAGTCCCAGGCACGTTCGACCCCAGCATTTT,CASPRHVRPQHF